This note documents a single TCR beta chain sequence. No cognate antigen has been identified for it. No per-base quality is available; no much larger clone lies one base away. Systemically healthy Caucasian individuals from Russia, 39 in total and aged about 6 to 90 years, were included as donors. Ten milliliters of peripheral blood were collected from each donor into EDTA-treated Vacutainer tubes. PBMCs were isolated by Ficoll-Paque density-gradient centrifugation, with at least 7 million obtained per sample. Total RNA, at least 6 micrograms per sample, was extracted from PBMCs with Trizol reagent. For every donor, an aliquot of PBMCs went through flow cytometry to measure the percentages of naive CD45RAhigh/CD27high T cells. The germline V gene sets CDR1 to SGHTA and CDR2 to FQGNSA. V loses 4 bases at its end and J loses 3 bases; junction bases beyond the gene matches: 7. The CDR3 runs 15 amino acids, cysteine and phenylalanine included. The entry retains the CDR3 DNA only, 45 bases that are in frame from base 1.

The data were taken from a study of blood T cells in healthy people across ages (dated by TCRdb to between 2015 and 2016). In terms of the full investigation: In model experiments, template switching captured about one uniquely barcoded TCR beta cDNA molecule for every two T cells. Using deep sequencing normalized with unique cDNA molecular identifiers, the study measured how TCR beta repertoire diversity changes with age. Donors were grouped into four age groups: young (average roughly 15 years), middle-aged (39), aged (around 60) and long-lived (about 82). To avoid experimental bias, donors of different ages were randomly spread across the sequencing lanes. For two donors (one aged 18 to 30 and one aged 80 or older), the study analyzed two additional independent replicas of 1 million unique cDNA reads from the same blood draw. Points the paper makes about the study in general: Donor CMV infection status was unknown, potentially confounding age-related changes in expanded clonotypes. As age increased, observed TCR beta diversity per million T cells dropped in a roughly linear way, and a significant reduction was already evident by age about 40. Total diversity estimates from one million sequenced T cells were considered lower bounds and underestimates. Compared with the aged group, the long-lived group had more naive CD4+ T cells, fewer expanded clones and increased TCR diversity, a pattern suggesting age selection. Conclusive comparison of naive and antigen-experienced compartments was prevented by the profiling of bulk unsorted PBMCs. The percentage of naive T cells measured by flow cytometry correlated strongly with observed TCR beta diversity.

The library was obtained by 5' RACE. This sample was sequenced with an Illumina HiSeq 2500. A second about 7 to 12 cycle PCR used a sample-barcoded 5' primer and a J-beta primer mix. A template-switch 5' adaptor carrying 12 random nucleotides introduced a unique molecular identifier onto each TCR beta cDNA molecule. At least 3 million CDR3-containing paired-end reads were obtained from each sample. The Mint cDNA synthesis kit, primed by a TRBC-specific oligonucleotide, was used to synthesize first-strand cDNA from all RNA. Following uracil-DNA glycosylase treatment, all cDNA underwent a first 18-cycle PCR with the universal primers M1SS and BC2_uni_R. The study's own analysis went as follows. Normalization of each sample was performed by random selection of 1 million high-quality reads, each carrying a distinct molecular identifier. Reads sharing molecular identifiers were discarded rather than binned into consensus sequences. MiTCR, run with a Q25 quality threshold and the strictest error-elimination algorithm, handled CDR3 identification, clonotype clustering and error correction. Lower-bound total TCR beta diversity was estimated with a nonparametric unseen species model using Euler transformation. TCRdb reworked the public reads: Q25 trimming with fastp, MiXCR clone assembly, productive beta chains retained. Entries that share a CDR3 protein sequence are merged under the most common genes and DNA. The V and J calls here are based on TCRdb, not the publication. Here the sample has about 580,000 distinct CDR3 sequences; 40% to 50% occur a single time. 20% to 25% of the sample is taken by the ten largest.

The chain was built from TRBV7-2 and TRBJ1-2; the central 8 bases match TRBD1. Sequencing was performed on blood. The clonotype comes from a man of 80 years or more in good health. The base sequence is TGTGCCAGCAGCTCGACAGGGGTTCGGGACTATGGCTACACCTTC. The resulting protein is CASSSTGVRDYGYTF.